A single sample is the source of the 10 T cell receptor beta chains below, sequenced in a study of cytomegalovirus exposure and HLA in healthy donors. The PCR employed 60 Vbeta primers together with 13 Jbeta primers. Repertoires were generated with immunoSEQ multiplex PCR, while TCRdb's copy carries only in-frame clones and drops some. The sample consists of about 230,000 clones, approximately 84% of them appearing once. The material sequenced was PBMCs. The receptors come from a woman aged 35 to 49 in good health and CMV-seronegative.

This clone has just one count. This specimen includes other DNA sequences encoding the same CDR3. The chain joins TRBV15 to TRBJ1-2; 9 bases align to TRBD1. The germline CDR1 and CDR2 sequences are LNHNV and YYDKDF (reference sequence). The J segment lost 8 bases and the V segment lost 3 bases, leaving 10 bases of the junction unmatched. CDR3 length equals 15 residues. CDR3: CATSRPGQGVYGYTF. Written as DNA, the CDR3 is TGTGCCACCAGCAGGCCGGGACAGGGTGTATACGGCTACACCTTC.

CDR3 sequence: CASSETGQGITGANVLTF. CDR3 DNA sequence: TGTGCCAGCAGTGAGACAGGACAGGGGATTACTGGGGCCAACGTCCTGACTTTC. V and J are TRBV2 and TRBJ2-6, with 9 bases fitting TRBD1. The CDR3 is 18 amino acids. Losses at the gene ends were 3 bases for V and 2 bases for J; bases not matched to a gene: 8. Germline CDR1 is SNHLY and CDR2 is FYNNEI. The full variable domain, with the rest looked up from reference TRBV2 and TRBJ2-6, is EPEVTQTPSHQVTQMGQEVILRCVPISNHLYFYWYRQILGQKVEFLVSFYNNEISEKSEIFDDQFSVERPDGSNFTLKIRSTKLEDSAMYFCASSETGQGITGANVLTFGAGSRLTVL.

The CDR3 sequence is CASSGLGRTAGDGYTF. CDR3 in DNA: TGTGCCAGCAGCGGCCTAGGACGGACAGCCGGGGATGGCTACACCTTC. This rearrangement joins TRBV7-2 to TRBJ1-2; a possible D gene is TRBD1 (6 bases). Deletions cut 5 bases from V and 6 bases from J, with 22 bases between. Germline V gene data show CDR1 as SGHTA and CDR2 as FQGNSA. The CDR3 is made up of 16 amino acids.

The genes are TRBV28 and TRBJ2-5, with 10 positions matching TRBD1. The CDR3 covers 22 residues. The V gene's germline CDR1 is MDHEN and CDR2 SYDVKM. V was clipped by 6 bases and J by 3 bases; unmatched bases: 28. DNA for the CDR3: TGTGCCAGCAGCAGGGGGGTATTGAGGCCCGGGACAGGGGTTGCAAATAAAGAGACCCAGTACTTC. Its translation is CASSRGVLRPGTGVANKETQYF.

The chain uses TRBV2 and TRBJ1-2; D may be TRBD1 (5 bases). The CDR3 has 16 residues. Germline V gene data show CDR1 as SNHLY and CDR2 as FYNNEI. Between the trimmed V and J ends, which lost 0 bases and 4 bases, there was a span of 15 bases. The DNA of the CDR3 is TGTGCCAGCAGTGAAGCCGGGACTCTAGCAGGCTATGGCTACACCTTC. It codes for CASSEAGTLAGYGYTF.

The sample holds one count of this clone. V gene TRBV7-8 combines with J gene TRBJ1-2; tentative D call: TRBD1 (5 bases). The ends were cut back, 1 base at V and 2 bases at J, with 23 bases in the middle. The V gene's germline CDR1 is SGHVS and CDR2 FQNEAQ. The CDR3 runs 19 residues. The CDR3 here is CASSLEASGTPGENYGYTF. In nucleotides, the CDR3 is TGTGCCAGCAGCTTAGAGGCCTCCGGGACCCCGGGAGAGAACTATGGCTACACCTTC.

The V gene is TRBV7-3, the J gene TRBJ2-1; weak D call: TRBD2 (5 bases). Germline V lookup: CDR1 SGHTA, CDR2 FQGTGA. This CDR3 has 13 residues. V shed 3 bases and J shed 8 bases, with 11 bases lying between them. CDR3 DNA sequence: TGTGCCAGCAGCTTGGGAGCTACCGATGAGCAGTTCTTC. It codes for CASSLGATDEQFF.

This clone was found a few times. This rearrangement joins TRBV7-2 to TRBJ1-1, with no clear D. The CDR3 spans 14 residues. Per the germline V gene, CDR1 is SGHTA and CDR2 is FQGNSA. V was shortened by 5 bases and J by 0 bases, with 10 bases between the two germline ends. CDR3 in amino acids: CASSRVHLNTEAFF. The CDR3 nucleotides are TGTGCCAGCAGCCGGGTACACCTGAACACTGAAGCTTTCTTT. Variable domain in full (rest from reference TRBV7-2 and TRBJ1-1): GAGVSQSPSNKVTEKGKDVELRCDPISGHTALYWYRQSLGQGLEFLIYFQGNSAPDKSGLPSDRFSAERTGGSVSTLTIQRTQQEDSAVYLCASSRVHLNTEAFFGQGTRLTVV.

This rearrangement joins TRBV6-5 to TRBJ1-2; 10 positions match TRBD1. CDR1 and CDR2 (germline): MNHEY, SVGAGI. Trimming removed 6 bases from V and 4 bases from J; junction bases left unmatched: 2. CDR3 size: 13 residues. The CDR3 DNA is TGTGCCAGCAGACGGGACAGGGGCTATGGCTACACCTTC. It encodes CASRRDRGYGYTF.

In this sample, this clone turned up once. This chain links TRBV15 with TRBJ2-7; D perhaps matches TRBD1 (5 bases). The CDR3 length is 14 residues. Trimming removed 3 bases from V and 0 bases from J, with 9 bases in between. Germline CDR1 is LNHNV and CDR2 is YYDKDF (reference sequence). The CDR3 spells CATSRRQSSYEQYF. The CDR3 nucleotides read TGTGCCACCAGCAGGAGACAGTCCTCCTACGAGCAGTACTTC. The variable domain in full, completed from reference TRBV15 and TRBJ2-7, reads DAMVIQNPRYQVTQFGKPVTLSCSQTLNHNVMYWYQQKSSQAPKLLFHYYDKDFNNEADTPDNFQSRRPNTSFCFLDIRSPGLGDTAMYLCATSRRQSSYEQYFGPGTRLTVT.